The clone carrying this TCR beta chain was seen a single time. Its antigen is not known. The sample's treatment: approximately nine-day PBMC culture with coronavirus spike peptide pools or control peptides (ViraFEST assay). This sample stems from a study of vaccination and CD4 T cells after COVID-19. An Oncomine TCR Beta short-read assay was used to sequence the DNA from cultured CD4+ T cells. In TCRdb, the PCR reads were re-called with MiXCR into one record per CDR3 protein. The sample has over 9,500 distinct CDR3 sequences, around 66% seen once. Germline-derived CDR1 and CDR2 are SGHRS and YFSETQ. Trimming removed 3 bases from V and 6 bases from J; junction bases left unmatched: 1. There are 13 residues in the CDR3.

The source material was CD4+ T cells from blood, cultured in vitro. V gene TRBV5-1 combines with J gene TRBJ1-5, with 9 bases aligning to TRBD1. The clonotype was recovered from a human donor who had recovered from COVID-19. CDR3 residues: CASSSGQGQPQHF. CDR3 DNA sequence: TGCGCCAGCAGCTCGGGACAGGGTCAGCCCCAGCATTTT.